The clone carrying this T cell receptor (beta chain) was observed at least ten times. Its antigen is undetermined. V shed 11 bases, J shed 4 bases, and the junction held 11 bases outside the gene matches. The CDR3 is made up of 14 amino acids. CDR1 is MDHEN, CDR2 SYDVKM, per germline. Template material for amplifying TCR beta CDR3 regions consisted of RNA transcripts. TCR CDR3 regions were first amplified by RT-PCR with HTBI primers. TCRdb reprocessed the multiplex PCR reads with MiXCR, giving one entry per CDR3 protein. In the table there are some 650,000 distinct CDR3 sequences, 16% of which are singletons. The study left out patients who had uncontrolled infection, other autoimmune disease, pregnancy or lactation. The sample belongs to a study of T cells in Graves' hyperthyroidism and ophthalmopathy. General study points: Researchers found most expanded thyroid clonotypes above 0.001 in blood as well. Median prediction lead before ophthalmopathy onset was around 6.9 months with the model.

V is TRBV28 and J is TRBJ1-3; TRBD1 aligns across 7 bases. This TCR came from a woman aged 40 to 55 with Graves' ophthalmopathy. Sequencing was done on a sample of blood. The CDR3: CAGKGTGVGNTIYF. The CDR3 DNA reads TGTGCCGGAAAAGGAACAGGGGTAGGAAACACCATATATTTT.